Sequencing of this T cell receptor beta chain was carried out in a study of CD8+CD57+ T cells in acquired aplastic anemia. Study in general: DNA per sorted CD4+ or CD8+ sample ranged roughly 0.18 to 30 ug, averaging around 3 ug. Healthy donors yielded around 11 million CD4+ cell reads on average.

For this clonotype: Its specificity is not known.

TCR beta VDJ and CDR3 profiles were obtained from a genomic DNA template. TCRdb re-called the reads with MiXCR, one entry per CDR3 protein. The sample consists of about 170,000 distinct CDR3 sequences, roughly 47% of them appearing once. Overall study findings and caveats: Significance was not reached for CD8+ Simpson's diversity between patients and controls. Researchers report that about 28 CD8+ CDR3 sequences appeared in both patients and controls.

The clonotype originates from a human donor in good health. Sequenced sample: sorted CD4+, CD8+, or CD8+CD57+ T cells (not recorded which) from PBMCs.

As DNA, the CDR3 is TGTGCCATCAGTGAAAGTGTGGGAAGAGTCGGGCAGTACTTC. It yields the protein CAISESVGRVGQYF. The chain uses TRBV10-3 and TRBJ2-7; D call uncertain. The V and J ends lost 3 bases and 9 bases respectively, with 18 bases between them. The CDR3 runs to 14 residues. Germline values: CDR1 ENHRY, CDR2 SYGVKD.